This TCR beta chain was sequenced for a study of blood T cell repertoires in COVID-19. About the research overall: The United States, Italy and Spain provided the acute and convalescent COVID-19 samples. Sources were T cells, B-cell-depleted T cells, or PBMCs; the material itself was cDNA or gDNA.

In its sample, this clone was seen once. Per the original data handling: Counts of nucleated cells, estimated from reference gene primer amplification, were obtained. Method: immunoSEQ multiplex PCR; TCRdb's copy keeps in-frame clones and lacks some. The V and J calls and clone size are taken from that table; D and trimming were inferred from the DNA. Here the sample spans around 190,000 clones, more than 70% being singletons. The germline gives CDR1 SGHTA, CDR2 FQGNSA. This CDR3 is 14 amino acids long. V was pared by 5 bases and J by 4 bases, with 13 bases between. In assigning cohorts, the study relied on participant-reported clinical history.

The TCR was taken from a man aged 35-49 years with acute COVID-19. The sequenced sample consisted of PBMCs or T cells enriched from blood (not recorded which). The V call is TRBV7-2, the J call TRBJ2-3; D gene ambiguous. The CDR3 coding sequence is TGTGCCAGCAGCCCCTACCTGGGCCCAGATACGCAGTATTTT. Translation gives CASSPYLGPDTQYF.